These 20 T cell receptor beta chains share one sample of origin, sequenced in a study of vaccination and CD4 T cells after COVID-19. Treatment in this sample: approximately 9-day PBMC culture with coronavirus spike peptide pools or control peptides (ViraFEST assay). The Oncomine TCR Beta short-read assay generated sequence data from the DNA of cultured CD4+ T cells. A single record per CDR3 protein comes from TCRdb applying MiXCR to the PCR reads. The sample includes 2,500 to 3,000 distinct CDR3 sequences, approximately 23% of them seen just once. For these receptors, no antigen is known. Material: CD4+ T cells from blood, cultured in vitro. These receptors were taken from a human donor who had recovered from COVID-19.

The V call is TRBV7-8, the J call TRBJ2-1; D ambiguous. The CDR3 contains 11 residues. CDR1 SGHVS and CDR2 FQNEAQ come from the germline V gene. V was pared by 0 bases and J by 10 bases, with 4 bases between. CDR3 region: CASSLAREQFF. The CDR3 coding sequence is TGTGCCAGCAGCTTAGCGCGGGAGCAGTTCTTC.

This chain joins TRBV19 and TRBJ2-3, with TRBD2 matching over 7 bases. CDR1 is LNHDA and CDR2 is SQIVND in the germline V gene (reference sequence). CDR3 length: 14 amino acids. Unmatched junction bases numbered 4, after V lost 4 bases and J lost 3 bases. CDR3 sequence: CASSTTGGTDTQYF. The DNA of the CDR3 is TGTGCCAGTAGTACCACGGGGGGAACAGATACGCAGTATTTT.

The V gene is TRBV20-1, the J gene TRBJ2-4; D unresolved. The length of the CDR3 is 13 residues. V gave up 3 bases and J gave up 0 bases, with 6 bases separating them. CDR1 and CDR2 from the germline V gene are DFQATT and SNEGSKA (reference sequence). CDR3 sequence: CSASGLAKNIQYF. DNA for the CDR3: TGCAGTGCTAGCGGTTTAGCCAAAAACATTCAGTACTTC.

V gene TRBV20-1 combines with J gene TRBJ2-1; TRBD2 is a possible D gene (5 bases). Looked up from germline, CDR1 is DFQATT and CDR2 is SNEGSKA (reference sequence). The CDR3 totals 15 residues. V was trimmed by 0 bases and J by 5 bases, leaving 14 bases between them. As DNA, the CDR3 is TGCAGTGCTAGAGATTCCGAGGGAGTCCACAATGAGCAGTTCTTC. Translated, it gives CSARDSEGVHNEQFF.

This clonotype showed up just a few times. V gene TRBV7-9 combines with J gene TRBJ2-1, with D uncertain. The V gene lost 5 bases and the J gene lost 10 bases, with 9 bases spanning the gap. This CDR3 has 11 residues. Germline V CDR1 and CDR2: SEHNR, FQNEAQ (reference sequence). The CDR3 reads CASSPLEEQFF. In DNA, the CDR3 is TGTGCCAGCAGCCCCTTAGAGGAGCAGTTCTTC.

The chain links TRBV2 to TRBJ2-3, with 7 nucleotides matching TRBD1. The CDR3 has 16 residues. With 3 bases clipped from V and 1 base from J, the junction kept 7 bases outside the gene matches. Germline V gene sequence: CDR1 SNHLY, CDR2 FYNNEI. The CDR3 DNA is TGTGCCAGCAGTGAGGGAAGGGGGCCAGGCACAGATACGCAGTATTTT. Protein product: CASSEGRGPGTDTQYF.

By share of the sample, this clonotype is medium-sized. J is TRBJ1-6 and V is TRBV20-1, with TRBD1 matching over 7 bases. Germline trimming cut 3 bases from V and 7 bases from J; bases unmatched to any gene: 3. The CDR3 extends over 13 amino acids. The germline gives CDR1 DFQATT, CDR2 SNEGSKA (reference sequence). CDR3 residues: CSARKGGNSPLHF. The CDR3 DNA is TGCAGTGCTAGGAAAGGGGGCAATTCACCCCTCCACTTT.

In this sample, this clonotype turned up a few times. The chain combines TRBV4-2 with TRBJ2-1; TRBD2 might be the D (6 bases). The CDR3 has 15 amino acids. Germline-derived CDR1 and CDR2 are LGHNA and YNFKEQ. The germline V and J ends were trimmed by 4 bases and 8 bases, with 18 bases remaining between them. The CDR3 loop is CASSPPGTGAHEQFF. The CDR3 nucleotides read TGTGCCAGCAGCCCCCCCGGGACTGGGGCCCATGAGCAGTTCTTC.

In nucleotides, the CDR3 is TGTGCCAGCAGCTTTATCGGGGGGGCCTACACCGGGGAGCTGTTTTTT. Its translation: CASSFIGGAYTGELFF. The chain links TRBV11-2 to TRBJ2-2; 8 nucleotides match TRBD2. V shed 3 bases and J 3 bases; nucleotides not matched to a gene: 6. The germline CDR1 and CDR2 sequences are SGHAT and FQNNGV. The CDR3 is 16 amino acids.

By frequency in the sample, this clonotype is medium-sized. The chain joins TRBV6-1 to TRBJ2-2; 8 nucleotides agree with TRBD2. V dropped 7 bases and J dropped 4; count of bases not matched to a gene: 8. Germline lookup yields CDR1 MNHNS and CDR2 SASEGT. The CDR3 consists of 15 residues. The CDR3 DNA is TGTGCCAGCATGAGACGGGAGGGTGGCACCGGGGAGCTGTTTTTT. Amino acid sequence: CASMRREGGTGELFF.

CDR3 nucleotides: TGCAGTCCGCGGGGGAACTATGGCTACACCTTC. Its protein product is CSPRGNYGYTF. The chain employs TRBV20-1 and TRBJ1-2, with D perhaps TRBD1 (5 bases). Trimming left V 8 bases short and J 2 bases short, with 9 bases between. Germline loops: CDR1 DFQATT, CDR2 SNEGSKA (reference sequence). This CDR3 has 11 amino acids.

The rearrangement joins TRBV18 to TRBJ1-6; perhaps TRBD1 as D (5 bases). The CDR3 sequence is 14 residues long. V lost 3 bases to trimming and J lost 8 bases, with 11 bases between them. Germline V gives CDR1 KGHSH, CDR2 LQKENI. The CDR3 is CASSPTVVDSPLHF. The CDR3 region has the DNA TGTGCCAGCTCACCGACAGTTGTGGATTCACCCCTCCACTTT.

V gene TRBV7-9 combines with J gene TRBJ1-6; D is uncertain. CDR3 length equals 12 residues. Germline-derived CDR1 and CDR2 are SEHNR and FQNEAQ (reference sequence). The V and J ends lost 4 bases and 10 bases respectively, with 8 bases between them. The CDR3 here is CASSSPYSPLHF. In DNA, the CDR3 is TGTGCCAGCAGCTCCCCATACTCACCCCTCCACTTT.

The chain combines TRBV6-1 with TRBJ1-4, with D unresolved. Germline V gene sequence: CDR1 MNHNS, CDR2 SASEGT. This CDR3 region has 15 residues. Trimming removed 6 bases from V and 6 bases from J, with 17 bases in between. CDR3 region: CASSATGLRDEKLFF. As DNA, the CDR3 is TGTGCCAGCAGCGCAACGGGCCTACGGGATGAAAAACTGTTTTTT.

By sample fraction, this clonotype is medium-sized (0.01 to 0.1%). J is TRBJ2-1 and V is TRBV7-9; D may be TRBD1 or TRBD2 (5 bases each). The CDR3 consists of 15 residues. CDR1 and CDR2 from the germline V gene are SEHNR and FQNEAQ (reference sequence). Trimming left V 2 bases short and J 5 bases short, with 13 bases between. The CDR3 bases are TGTGCCAGCAGCTTAACGGGGCTAGTCGACAATGAGCAGTTCTTC. It yields the protein CASSLTGLVDNEQFF.

The chain carries TRBV25-1 and TRBJ2-5; either TRBD1 or TRBD2 may supply D (7 bases each). CDR1 MGHDK and CDR2 SYGVNS come from the germline V gene. Trimming shortened V by 5 bases and J by 4 bases, and 20 bases separated the two germline ends. This CDR3 is built from 16 residues. The CDR3 protein is CASSNYRGAGVETQYF. The CDR3 nucleotides are TGTGCCAGCAGTAACTACAGGGGCGCGGGAGTAGAGACCCAGTACTTC.

Only a few counts were recorded for this clonotype. J is TRBJ1-2 and V is TRBV7-9, with a tentative D call TRBD1 (5 bases). This CDR3 region has 14 residues. V was clipped by 5 bases and J by 12 bases, with 22 bases between them. Germline loops: CDR1 SEHNR, CDR2 FQNEAQ (reference sequence). The CDR3: CASSKGSGLKVDTF. DNA for the CDR3: TGTGCCAGCAGCAAAGGATCAGGGCTTAAGGTGGACACCTTC.

A few counts support this clonotype. The rearrangement joins TRBV18 to TRBJ1-3; a possible D gene is TRBD1 (5 bases). Deletions cut 2 bases from V and 4 bases from J, with 15 bases between. The CDR3 length is 16 residues. Germline-derived CDR1 and CDR2 are KGHSH and LQKENI. Here the CDR3 DNA reads TGTGCCAGCTCACCAGGGGACCCCGGAGCGGGAAACACCATATATTTT. This gives the protein CASSPGDPGAGNTIYF.

The chain has TRBV20-1 and TRBJ1-2; no reliable D call. The V gene's germline CDR1 is DFQATT and CDR2 SNEGSKA (reference sequence). V shed 0 bases and J shed 6 bases, with 17 bases lying between them. There are 15 residues in the CDR3. In DNA form, the CDR3 reads TGCAGTGCTAGAGACCCGCGGACGGGCCCCCATGGCTACACCTTC. Translation gives CSARDPRTGPHGYTF.

The gene calls are TRBV5-1 and TRBJ2-7; TRBD1 matches at 7 bases. CDR1 and CDR2 (germline): SGHRS, YFSETQ. Trimming cost V 2 bases and J 0 bases; bases outside gene matches: 14. The CDR3 runs 18 residues. The CDR3 sequence: CASSLRRFGTDNSYEQYF. As DNA, the CDR3 is TGCGCCAGCAGCTTACGACGGTTCGGGACAGACAACTCCTACGAGCAGTACTTC.